The subject of this entry is one T cell receptor beta chain. The sample comes from a study of cytomegalovirus exposure and HLA in healthy donors. Clones were sequenced by immunoSEQ multiplex PCR, and TCRdb holds only the in-frame ones, with some missing. In the table there are 150,000 to 200,000 clones, 80% to 90% of which are singletons. This receptor was obtained from a woman under 40 in good health and CMV-seropositive. Sequenced material: PBMCs.

This CDR3 reads CASSLGGFEGVETQYF. The CDR3 DNA reads TGTGCCAGCAGCCTCGGGGGGTTCGAGGGAGTGGAGACCCAGTACTTC. The rearrangement uses TRBV11-3 and TRBJ2-5; TRBD2 agrees at 7 bases. The CDR3 is 16 amino acids. V lost 5 bases and J lost 5; bases outside the gene matches: 14. Germline CDR1 SGHNT, CDR2 YENEEA.